This is a list of T cell receptor delta chains from one sample in a study of delta chains in infants with herpesvirus infections. TCRdb re-called the RT-PCR reads through CATT. The sample yields some 550 delta-chain clones, around 10% seen once. The source was peripheral blood, collected at time point 3 of longitudinal follow-up. All receptors come from a human donor who was a Ugandan infant, either HIV-exposed or HIV-unexposed (not recorded which). Both conserved end residues are part of each CDR3. The D gene is left open where the match is weak. Size tells how often a clone was seen (once, few, many) or the class of an expanded clone, and some rows leave it out.

hyperexpanded TRDJ2 NA TRDV1 CALGEDRRGISHSLTAQLFF TGTGCTCTTGGGGAGGACCGTAGAGGGATATCCCACTCTTTGACAGCACAACTCTTCTTT
NA TRDJ2 TRDD2 TRDV1 CALGGQGPSYAWSLSLTAQLFF TGTGCTCTTGGGGGGCAAGGGCCTTCCTACGCCTGGTCCTTATCTTTGACAGCACAACTCTTCTTT
medium-sized TRDJ1 NA TRDV1 CALGERPHSRYTDKLIF TGTGCTCTTGGGGAACGCCCTCATTCCCGGTACACCGATAAACTCATCTTT
NA TRDJ1 TRDD3 TRDV1 CALGDSRLGDTDKLIF TGTGCTCTTGGGGACAGTAGGCTGGGGGACACCGATAAACTCATCTTT
few TRDJ1 TRDD3 TRDV1 CALGEPPTFLGDSRRNKLIF TGTGCTCTTGGGGAACCCCCCACCTTCTTGGGGGATAGCCGGCGGAATAAACTCATCTTT
hyperexpanded TRDJ1 NA TRDV1 CALGGWRKPWREGKLIF TGTGCTCTTGGGGGTTGGAGAAAGCCTTGGAGGGAGGGTAAACTCATCTTT
large TRDJ1 NA TRDV1 CALGDPFPFGGHTDKLIF TGTGCTCTTGGGGATCCGTTCCCCTTTGGGGGTCACACCGATAAACTCATCTTT
medium-sized TRDJ1 NA TRDV1 CALGELTPYTDKLIF TGTGCTCTTGGGGAACTAACCCCGTACACCGATAAACTCATCTTT
large TRDJ2 TRDD3 TRDV1 CALGAGSHSGGFLLLDAAQLFF TGTGCTCTTGGGGCCGGATCCCACTCGGGGGGATTTCTACTCTTAGATGCAGCACAACTCTTCTTT
large TRDJ1 NA TRDV1 CALGEPIFLRGIRRKLIF TGTGCTCTTGGGGAACCGATCTTCCTACGTGGGATACGCCGTAAACTCATCTTT
NA TRDJ1 NA TRDV2 CACDTDKLIF TGTGCCTGTGACACCGATAAACTCATCTTT
large TRDJ1 TRDD3 TRAV29/DV5 CAASVNGGSTDKLIF TGTGCAGCAAGCGTTAATGGGGGATCCACCGATAAACTCATCTTT
hyperexpanded TRDJ1 TRDD3 TRDV1 CALGKKGDWGIRCSDKLIF TGTGCTCTTGGGAAAAAGGGGGACTGGGGGATACGGTGCTCCGATAAACTCATCTTT
NA TRDJ1 TRDD2 TRDV1 CALGELPFLQYTDKLIF TGTGCTCTTGGGGAACTTCCCTTCCTTCAGTACACCGATAAACTCATCTTT
NA TRDJ3 NA TRDV2 CACDTGGWSSWDTRQMFF TGTGCCTGTGACACTGGAGGATGGAGCTCCTGGGACACCCGACAGATGTTTTTC
large TRDJ2 TRDD3 TRDV1 CALGDSYGGYLATAQLFF TGTGCTCTTGGGGATTCCTACGGGGGATACCTCGCGACAGCACAACTCTTCTTT
large TRDJ1 TRDD3 TRDV2 CACDTECDWGPRSDKLIF TGTGCCTGTGACACGGAATGCGACTGGGGGCCTCGGTCCGATAAACTCATCTTT
large TRDJ1 NA TRDV3 CAYSTGWVKRTDKLIF TGTGCCTACTCTACGGGTTGGGTAAAACGCACCGATAAACTCATCTTT
few TRDJ1 NA TRDV1 CALGNGIPTGGYRVYTDKLIF TGTGCTCTTGGGAACGGAATTCCTACTGGGGGCTACCGGGTCTACACCGATAAACTCATCTTT
large TRDJ1 TRDD3 TRDV1 CALGELGTGGYNSDKLIF TGTGCTCTTGGGGAACTGGGGACTGGGGGATACAACTCCGATAAACTCATCTTT
large TRDJ1 TRDD3 TRDV1 CALGELSNVWGITDKLIF TGTGCTCTTGGGGAACTTTCTAACGTCTGGGGGATAACCGATAAACTCATCTTT
NA TRDJ3 NA TRAV38-2/DV8 CASPWDTRQMFF TGCGCAAGCCCCTGGGACACCCGACAGATGTTTTTC
large TRDJ1 TRDD3 TRDV1 CALGERIAGACQGLGDFDKLIF TGTGCTCTTGGGGAACGAATAGCTGGGGCGTGTCAGGGGCTGGGGGATTTCGATAAACTCATCTTT
NA TRDJ3 TRDD3 TRDV2 CACDWGIRGPWDTRQMFF TGTGCCTGTGACTGGGGGATTAGGGGTCCCTGGGACACCCGACAGATGTTTTTC
hyperexpanded TRDJ3 TRDD3 TRDV2 CACDTDWGIRGPWDTRQMFF TGTGCCTGTGACACCGACTGGGGGATTAGGGGTCCCTGGGACACCCGACAGATGTTTTTC
large TRDJ1 TRDD3 TRDV1 CALGEPPPFLGDSRRNKLIF TGTGCTCTTGGGGAACCCCCCCCCTTTTTGGGGGATAGCCGGCGGAATAAACTCATCTTT
large TRDJ3 TRDD3 TRDV1 CALGGADQEIREYWGQSPWDTRQMFF TGTGCTCTTGGTGGCGCGGACCAGGAGATAAGGGAATACTGGGGCCAGTCTCCCTGGGACACCCGACAGATGTTTTTC
large TRDJ1 NA TRDV1 CALGELGSGKLIF TGTGCTCTTGGGGAACTGGGCAGCGGGAAACTCATCTTT
large TRDJ1 TRDD3 TRDV1 CALGEPPRGLGDYTDKLIF TGTGCTCTTGGGGAACCACCTCGGGGACTGGGGGATTACACCGATAAACTCATCTTT
large TRDJ1 TRDD3 TRDV2 CACDRGQLGDYPYTDKLIF TGTGCCTGTGACAGAGGACAGCTGGGGGATTATCCGTACACCGATAAACTCATCTTT
few TRDJ1 TRDD3 TRDV1 CALGEPPPFWGIALSQTDKLIF TGTGCTCTTGGGGAACCCCCCCCTTTTTGGGGGATAGCCCTCTCCCAAACCGATAAACTCATCTTT
large TRDJ1 TRDD3 TRDV1 CALGEPSSAPTGGRELKYTDKLIF TGTGCTCTTGGGGAACCCTCTTCCGCCCCTACTGGGGGAAGAGAACTAAAGTACACCGATAAACTCATCTTT
large TRDJ1 TRDD3 TRDV1 CALGEKLRVKLGDTATMDKLIF TGTGCTCTTGGGGAAAAATTACGTGTGAAGCTGGGGGATACCGCTACCATGGATAAACTCATCTTT
large TRDJ1 TRDD3 TRDV1 CALGERSPGGYADKLIF TGTGCTCTTGGGGAACGGTCCCCTGGGGGATACGCCGATAAACTCATCTTT
large TRDJ1 TRDD3 TRDV3 CAFYAGTGGYPYTDKLIF TGTGCCTTTTACGCCGGGACTGGGGGATACCCGTACACCGATAAACTCATCTTT
hyperexpanded TRDJ2 NA TRDV2 CACDTGAPGALTAQLFF TGTGCCTGTGACACTGGGGCCCCCGGCGCTTTGACAGCACAACTCTTCTTT
large TRDJ1 TRDD3 TRDV1 CALGGYRIWGHTDKLIF TGTGCTCTTGGGGGCTATCGGATCTGGGGGCACACCGATAAACTCATCTTT
NA TRDJ2 TRDD3 TRDV1 CALGEPTPLLRLGDTSPTAQLFF TGTGCCCTTGGGGAACCAACCCCCTTACTAAGACTGGGGGATACCTCCCCGACAGCACAACTCTTCTTT
large TRDJ3 TRDD3 TRDV2 CACDWGSSWDTRQMFF TGTGCCTGTGACTGGGGGAGCTCCTGGGACACCCGACAGATGTTTTTC
NA TRDJ2 NA TRDV1 CALGESASLPVTAQRFF TGTGCTCTTGGGGAATCCGCCTCCCTCCCCGTGACAGCACAACGCTTCTTT
large TRDJ1 TRDD3 TRDV2 CACDTSGGYADKLIF TGTGCCTGTGATACCTCTGGGGGATACGCCGATAAACTCATCTTT
medium-sized TRDJ3 NA TRDV1 CALGASFIGDGDSWDTRQMFF TGTGCTCTTGGGGCCTCCTTTATAGGCGATGGGGACTCCTGGGACACCCGACAGATGTTTTTC
large TRDJ1 TRDD3 TRDV1 CALGEDFVPSTLVLGDLYTDKLIF TGTGCTCTTGGGGAAGATTTCGTACCTAGCACTCTGGTACTGGGGGATTTGTACACCGATAAACTCATCTTT
large TRDJ1 TRDD3 TRDV1 CALGEKGDFLRGGIRSTDKLIF TGTGCTCTTGGGGAGAAGGGTGACTTCCTACGAGGGGGGATACGCTCGACCGATAAACTCATCTTT
large TRDJ1 TRDD3 TRDV1 CALGEGRGIRSDKLIF TGTGCTCTTGGGGAAGGCCGGGGGATACGCTCCGATAAACTCATCTTT
large TRDJ1 TRDD3 TRDV1 CALGPHSPLGIPDTTDKLIF TGTGCTCTTGGGCCTCATTCCCCTCTGGGGATACCTGACACCACCGATAAACTCATCTTT
large TRDJ1 TRDD3 TRDV1 CALGPLPGSWGILKYTDKLIF TGTGCTCTTGGGCCCCTTCCGGGGTCCTGGGGGATACTAAAGTACACCGATAAACTCATCTTT
large TRDJ1 NA TRDV1 CALGDSFLRGGDTYKLIF TGTGCTCTTGGGGACTCCTTCCTACGGGGTGGGGATACATATAAACTCATCTTT
large TRDJ1 NA TRAV29/DV5 CAASAHFLGRGMVDKLIF TGTGCAGCAAGCGCACACTTCCTAGGGCGGGGGATGGTGGATAAACTCATCTTT
medium-sized TRDJ1 NA TRDV3 CALRSSLGTDKLIF TGTGCCTTGCGGAGTTCGCTGGGGACCGATAAACTCATCTTT
large TRDJ1 NA TRDV1 CALGESRPSYHWGMEGKLIF TGTGCTCTTGGGGAAAGTCGGCCTTCCTACCACTGGGGGATGGAGGGTAAACTCATCTTT
medium-sized TRDJ2 TRDD3 TRDV1 CALGEPTPLLRLGDTSPTAQLFF TGTGCTCTTGGGGAACCAACCCCCTTACTAAGACTGGGGGATACCTCCCCGACAGCACAACTCTTCTTT
hyperexpanded TRDJ1 NA TRDV1 CALGPPLSAYTKLIF TGTGCTCTTGGGCCTCCCCTTTCCGCTTACACGAAACTCATCTTT
few TRDJ3 NA TRAV29/DV5 CSVLLCSKRGPPVLGGPGPFSWDTRQMFF NA